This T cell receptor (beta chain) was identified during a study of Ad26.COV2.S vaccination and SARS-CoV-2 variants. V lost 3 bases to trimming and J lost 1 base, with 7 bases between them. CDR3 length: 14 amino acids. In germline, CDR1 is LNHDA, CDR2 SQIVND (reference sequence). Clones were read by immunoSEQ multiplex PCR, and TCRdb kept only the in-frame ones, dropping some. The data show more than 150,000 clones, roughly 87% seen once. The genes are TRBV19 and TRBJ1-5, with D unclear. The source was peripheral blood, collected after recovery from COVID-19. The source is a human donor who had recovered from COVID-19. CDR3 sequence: CASSIELSNQPQHF. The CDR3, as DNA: TGTGCCAGTAGTATTGAGTTGAGCAATCAGCCCCAGCATTTT.